Below are 22 T cell receptor beta chains sequenced from a single sample in a study of T cells in localized non-small cell lung cancer. The repertoire was sequenced with immunoSEQ multiplex PCR; TCRdb's copy has only in-frame clones and lacks some. Found here are 60,000 to 75,000 clones, 80% to 90% of them singletons; the top ten hold roughly 13%. This specimen consisted of peripheral blood, obtained before any cancer treatment. The receptors stem from a female donor of 60 years or more with stage I lung adenocarcinoma.

CDR3 sequence reads: CASSKVRGWGPHYGYTF. CDR3 in DNA: TGTGCCAGCAGCAAAGTACGGGGATGGGGTCCCCACTATGGCTACACCTTC. V and J are TRBV21-1 and TRBJ1-2. TRBV21-1 is a documented pseudogene. The CDR3 has 17 amino acids.

V gene TRBV11-2 combines with J gene TRBJ2-1; D uncertain. The CDR3 is 15 amino acids. The germline CDR1 and CDR2 sequences are SGHAT and FQNNGV. Trimming cost V 5 bases and J 0 bases, with 11 bases left between them. Written as DNA, the CDR3 is TGTGCCAGCAGCCCAAGGGTCAGCTCCTACAATGAGCAGTTCTTC. Translating it yields CASSPRVSSYNEQFF.

The J gene is TRBJ1-1, the V gene TRBV6-6; D ambiguous. The CDR3 spans 15 residues. The germline V gene has CDR1 MNHNY and CDR2 SVGAGI (reference sequence). Between the trimmed V and J ends, which lost 0 bases and 1 base, there was a span of 9 bases. CDR3 in amino acids: CASSYSDTPNTEAFF. In nucleotides, the CDR3 is TGTGCCAGCAGTTACTCTGACACTCCGAACACTGAAGCTTTCTTT.

This clone was detected once. This chain uses TRBV5-1 with TRBJ2-1, with 8 bases lining up with TRBD2. The trim removed 5 bases at V and 1 base at J, leaving 5 bases unmatched. This CDR3 has 15 amino acids. Germline V gene sequence: CDR1 SGHRS, CDR2 YFSETQ. The CDR3 protein is CASRPGLGSYNEQFF. The CDR3 DNA is TGCGCCAGCAGGCCGGGACTAGGGTCCTACAATGAGCAGTTCTTC.

The V and J genes are TRBV5-1 and TRBJ1-2; 7 bases align to TRBD1. CDR3 length: 18 amino acids. V shed 4 bases and J 0 bases; nucleotides not matched to a gene: 15. Germline V gene sequence: CDR1 SGHRS, CDR2 YFSETQ. CDR3 loop: CASSLAGTANLPNYGYTF. DNA for the CDR3: TGCGCCAGCAGCCTCGCCGGGACAGCGAATCTGCCTAACTATGGCTACACCTTC.

This chain connects TRBV5-5 to TRBJ1-1; 7 bases are shared with TRBD1. The CDR3 is 13 amino acids. V gave up 2 bases and J gave up 3 bases; unmatched junction bases: 1. Germline assignment: CDR1 SGHKS and CDR2 YYEKEE (reference sequence). CDR3 residues: CASSLQGYTEAFF. CDR3 nucleotide sequence: TGTGCCAGCAGCTTACAGGGGTACACTGAAGCTTTCTTT.

The genes are TRBV2 and TRBJ2-1; no firm D call. The V gene's germline CDR1 is SNHLY and CDR2 FYNNEI. The CDR3 loop spans 10 amino acids. V was clipped by 7 bases and J by 15 bases, with 13 bases between them. This CDR3 reads CASKYAVPFF. DNA for the CDR3: TGTGCCAGCAAATATGCGGTGCCGTTCTTC.

The gene calls are TRBV19 and TRBJ2-7, with TRBD1 identical over 7 bases. Trimming at V came to 3 bases and at J to 2 bases, leaving 1 base not matched to a gene. The germline gives CDR1 LNHDA, CDR2 SQIVND (reference sequence). The CDR3 is made up of 13 amino acids. The CDR3 DNA reads as TGTGCCAGTAGTATGGGACAGACCTACGAGCAGTACTTC. Protein sequence: CASSMGQTYEQYF. Using reference TRBV19 and TRBJ2-7 for the parts outside the CDR3, the full variable domain is DGGITQSPKYLFRKEGQNVTLSCEQNLNHDAMYWYRQDPGQGLRLIYYSQIVNDFQKGDIAEGYSVSREKKESFPLTVTSAQKNPTAFYLCASSMGQTYEQYFGPGTRLTVT.

The rearrangement joins TRBV6-5 to TRBJ1-2; D is unresolved. V gave up 4 bases and J gave up 5 bases, with 8 bases separating them. Germline V gives CDR1 MNHEY, CDR2 SVGAGI. This CDR3 spans 12 amino acids. The CDR3 spells CASSSGLYGYTF. Here the CDR3 DNA reads TGTGCCAGCAGTTCTGGACTGTATGGCTACACCTTC.

The chain employs TRBV19 and TRBJ2-1, with 9 positions matching TRBD2. This CDR3 contains 13 residues. V shed 9 bases and J 8 bases; nucleotides not matched to a gene: 8. CDR1 and CDR2 (germline): LNHDA, SQIVND (reference sequence). Here the CDR3 reads CASAAGGRHEQFF. For the CDR3, the DNA is TGTGCCAGCGCCGCGGGAGGGAGACATGAGCAGTTCTTC.

J is TRBJ2-3 and V is TRBV2, with a tentative D call TRBD2 (6 bases). The CDR3 runs 14 residues. The germline V gene has CDR1 SNHLY and CDR2 FYNNEI. Trimming removed 6 bases at V and 0 bases at J, with 10 bases between. The CDR3, as DNA: TGTGCCAGCAGGGTAGCGGCAAGCACAGATACGCAGTATTTT. It is translated as CASRVAASTDTQYF.

CDR3 coding DNA: TGTGCCAGCATACACCGGGTTAGCACAGATACGCAGTATTTT. Its protein is CASIHRVSTDTQYF. The rearrangement links TRBV28 to TRBJ2-3, with D unclear. The germline V and J ends were trimmed by 7 bases and 0 bases, with 11 bases remaining between them. From germline, CDR1 is MDHEN and CDR2 SYDVKM. This CDR3 region has 14 residues.

V is TRBV5-1 and J is TRBJ2-7; possible D gene TRBD2, 6 bases. The CDR3 runs 13 residues. Germline loops: CDR1 SGHRS, CDR2 YFSETQ. Trimming cost V 3 bases and J 2 bases, with 9 bases left between them. CDR3 sequence (DNA): TGCGCCAGCAGCTGGGGGGAGACCTACGAGCAGTACTTC. Its translation is CASSWGETYEQYF.

This sequence joins TRBV10-1 and TRBJ2-3, with D maybe TRBD1 (5 bases). Trimming cost V 7 bases and J 0 bases, with 8 bases left between them. CDR1 and CDR2 from the germline V gene are WNHNN and SYGVQD (reference sequence). The CDR3 has 13 amino acids. The CDR3 nucleotides are TGCGCCAGCAACAGGCAAAGCACAGATACGCAGTATTTT. Translated, it gives CASNRQSTDTQYF.

The rearrangement uses TRBV7-3 and TRBJ1-1, with 7 bases that match TRBD1. There are 13 residues in the CDR3. The germline gives CDR1 SGHTA, CDR2 FQGTGA. V was pared by 8 bases and J by 1 base, with 4 bases of the junction left unmatched. This chain's CDR3 is CASGRQGNTEAFF. The CDR3 nucleotides read TGTGCCAGCGGTCGACAGGGGAACACTGAAGCTTTCTTT.

The CDR3 DNA reads TGTGCCAGCAGCGTAGAGGGGGCGTTGGAGACCCAGTACTTC. It codes for CASSVEGALETQYF. This rearrangement joins TRBV9 to TRBJ2-5; 7 bases align to TRBD1. Germline V CDR1 and CDR2: SGDLS, YYNGEE. V was pared by 0 bases and J by 5 bases, with 4 bases of the junction left unmatched. The CDR3 is 14 residues long.

The V call is TRBV2, the J call TRBJ2-2; the match to TRBD2 covers 14 bases. Looked up from germline, CDR1 is SNHLY and CDR2 is FYNNEI. J gave up 1 base and V 4 bases, and 5 bases lay outside the gene matches. The CDR3 sequence is 18 residues long. DNA of the CDR3: TGTGCCAGCAGTGGGGGACTAGCGGGGGATTTGAACACCGGGGAGCTGTTTTTT. The encoded protein is CASSGGLAGDLNTGELFF. Based on the CDR3 plus reference TRBV2 and TRBJ2-2, the full variable domain is EPEVTQTPSHQVTQMGQEVILRCVPISNHLYFYWYRQILGQKVEFLVSFYNNEISEKSEIFDDQFSVERPDGSNFTLKIRSTKLEDSAMYFCASSGGLAGDLNTGELFFGEGSRLTVL.

This clone has just a few counts. The chain couples TRBV11-3 to TRBJ2-3; no clear D. Germline V lookup: CDR1 SGHNT, CDR2 YENEEA. The CDR3 has 14 residues. Trimming pared 0 bases from V and 8 bases from J, leaving 12 bases between. In DNA form, the CDR3 reads TGTGCCAGCAGCTTAGATCAGTCCTTTGGTACGCAGTATTTT. Its translation is CASSLDQSFGTQYF.

The count of this clone is one. The DNA of the CDR3 is TGTGCCAGCAGTTTGAGGGACGGCACCTACGAGCAGTACTTC. Its protein is CASSLRDGTYEQYF. This chain joins TRBV27 and TRBJ2-7; D tentatively reads TRBD1 or TRBD2 (5 bases each). CDR3 length: 14 amino acids. V was shortened by 3 bases and J by 2 bases, with 11 bases between the two germline ends. Germline V gene sequence: CDR1 MNHEY, CDR2 SMNVEV (reference sequence).

The chain carries TRBV7-9 and TRBJ1-1, with D tentatively TRBD1 (6 bases). CDR3 size: 14 residues. The germline gives CDR1 SEHNR, CDR2 FQNEAQ (reference sequence). Trimming removed 5 bases from V and 0 bases from J, with 10 bases in between. DNA of the CDR3: TGTGCCAGCAGCCTCAGGGGTTTGAACACTGAAGCTTTCTTT. Translating gives CASSLRGLNTEAFF.

The J gene is TRBJ2-2, the V gene TRBV30, with 14 bases aligning to TRBD2. The V segment lost 2 bases and the J segment 6 bases; nucleotides outside the gene matches: 2. This CDR3 region has 15 residues. In germline, CDR1 is GTSNPN, CDR2 SVGIG (reference sequence). The CDR3 loop is CAWSPGLAGAGELFF. The CDR3 DNA sequence: TGTGCCTGGAGTCCGGGACTAGCGGGAGCCGGGGAGCTGTTTTTT.

The V gene is TRBV7-9, the J gene TRBJ1-2; D is ambiguous. The CDR3 length is 15 residues. V lost 3 bases and J 4 bases, leaving 15 bases between the germline ends. Germline V lookup: CDR1 SEHNR, CDR2 FQNEAQ (reference sequence). CDR3 DNA sequence: TGTGCCAGCAGCTTGGAGGCTCTGGGAGGCTATGGCTACACCTTC. The encoded protein is CASSLEALGGYGYTF.